The 32 T cell receptor beta chains below come from one sample, sequenced in a study of blood T cells in healthy people across ages. PCR was performed a second time for about 6 to 12 cycles using a sample-barcoded 5' primer and a J-beta primer mix. TCRdb passed the 5' RACE reads through MiXCR, listing each CDR3 protein once. Of 1.4 million or so distinct CDR3 sequences in the sample, less than 45% were seen once. Sequencing used blood. All receptors come from a woman between 18 and 29 years old in good health.

V gene TRBV20-1 combines with J gene TRBJ2-3, with D unclear. The V end lost 1 base, the J end lost 10 bases, and 9 bases lay between the germline ends. The length of the CDR3 is 11 residues. Per the germline V gene, CDR1 is DFQATT and CDR2 is SNEGSKA (reference sequence). The CDR3 DNA reads TGCAGTGCTAGAGTCTCTAGGGCGCAGTATTTT. Its protein product is CSARVSRAQYF.

The chain couples TRBV10-3 to TRBJ2-3; D unresolved. CDR1 ENHRY and CDR2 SYGVKD come from the germline V gene. V lost 4 bases to trimming and J lost 4 bases, with 21 bases between them. CDR3 length: 17 residues. The CDR3 reads CAISGAPGPADADTQYF. CDR3 bases: TGTGCCATCAGTGGGGCCCCCGGACCGGCTGACGCAGATACGCAGTATTTT.

The chain recombines TRBV6-5 with TRBJ2-7, with 10 bases aligning to TRBD2. This CDR3 has 16 amino acids. From germline, CDR1 is MNHEY and CDR2 SVGAGI. V was pared by 3 bases and J by 7 bases, with 12 bases of the junction left unmatched. The CDR3 region is CASSYEAGGPRNEQYF. CDR3 DNA: TGTGCCAGCAGTTATGAAGCGGGGGGGCCAAGAAATGAGCAGTACTTC.

This clonotype has more than one count but fewer than ten. J is TRBJ1-6 and V is TRBV10-2; TRBD1 agrees at 7 bases. Germline V lookup: CDR1 WSHSY, CDR2 SAAADI. Trimming took 5 bases from V and 9 from J; bases not matched to a gene: 10. CDR3 length: 15 residues. The CDR3 here is CASSYPGTEGSPLHF. CDR3 DNA: TGCGCCAGCAGTTACCCCGGGACAGAGGGTTCACCCCTCCACTTT.

V gene TRBV9 combines with J gene TRBJ1-1, with TRBD1 as a possible D gene (5 bases). V lost 2 bases, J lost 3 bases, and 11 bases lay in between. The germline gives CDR1 SGDLS, CDR2 YYNGEE. The CDR3 is 14 amino acids. DNA of the CDR3: TGTGCCAGCAGCGTGAACCCGGGGGACACTGAAGCTTTCTTT. This gives the protein CASSVNPGDTEAFF.

This clonotype was recorded a few times. This chain connects TRBV20-1 to TRBJ1-2, with D maybe TRBD1 (6 bases). V gave up 4 bases and J gave up 8 bases, with 17 bases separating them. Germline V lookup: CDR1 DFQATT, CDR2 SNEGSKA (reference sequence). The CDR3 contains 13 residues. CDR3 coding DNA: TGCAGTGCTACCCTGAGCGGGGGCTGGGGCTACACCTTC. Translation gives CSATLSGGWGYTF.

For the CDR3, the DNA is TGTGCCAGCAGTTACGAGGCTGGGGAGGCGAGGAGCTCCTACGAGCAGTACTTC. As protein: CASSYEAGEARSSYEQYF. The chain links TRBV6-2 or TRBV6-3 to TRBJ2-7; D is perhaps TRBD2 (6 bases). Trimming left V 2 bases short and J 0 bases short, with 20 bases between. CDR3 length equals 18 residues. Germline CDR1 and CDR2: MNHEY and SVGEGT.

Of note for this clonotype: A read error may be the cause here, since a much bigger clone is one base away. The chain links TRBV7-2 to TRBJ2-7, with D perhaps TRBD1 or TRBD2 (5 bases each). Per the germline V gene, CDR1 is SGHTA and CDR2 is FQGNSA. V was shortened by 7 bases and J by 1 base, with 14 bases between the two germline ends. The CDR3 consists of 14 residues. The CDR3 spells CASNPGPSSYEQYF. Written as DNA, the CDR3 is TGTGCCAGCAATCCGGGACCATCTTCCTACGAGCAGTACTTC.

This clonotype has just a few counts. The J gene is TRBJ1-2, the V gene TRBV2; a weak D match, TRBD1 (5 bases). The CDR3 is 13 amino acids. Trimming pared 2 bases from V and 11 bases from J, leaving 15 bases between. The V gene's germline CDR1 is SNHLY and CDR2 FYNNEI. CDR3 DNA: TGTGCCAGCAGTGAATTCCTCAGGGTCCTTTACACCTTC. Encoded protein: CASSEFLRVLYTF.

The V and J genes are TRBV6-6 and TRBJ1-6, with D hard to call. This CDR3 comprises 12 residues. The V gene's germline CDR1 is MNHNY and CDR2 SVGAGI (reference sequence). Deletions cut 4 bases from V and 8 bases from J, with 6 bases between. This chain's CDR3 is CASSFQDSPLHF. The CDR3 DNA reads as TGTGCCAGCAGTTTTCAGGATTCACCCCTCCACTTT.

This clonotype came up once. J is TRBJ1-1 and V is TRBV6-2 or TRBV6-3, with D unclear. V gave up 5 bases and J gave up 0 bases, with 16 bases separating them. Germline CDR1 MNHEY, CDR2 SVGEGT. This CDR3 region has 16 residues. Written as DNA, the CDR3 is TGTGCCAGCAGTAACCCGGACCTAGCTTTGAACACTGAAGCTTTCTTT. It is translated as CASSNPDLALNTEAFF.

The chain uses TRBV6-6 and TRBJ2-7; D is possibly TRBD1 (6 bases). CDR1 and CDR2 (germline): MNHNY, SVGAGI (reference sequence). CDR3 length: 12 amino acids. Trimming removed 10 bases from V and 6 bases from J, with 16 bases in between. The CDR3 spells CAIGKAGVEQYF. The CDR3 DNA follows: TGTGCCATAGGGAAGGCAGGGGTCGAGCAGTACTTC.

The chain couples TRBV7-9 to TRBJ1-2, with D possibly TRBD1 on 5 matching bases. Deletions cut 3 bases from V and 3 bases from J, with 14 bases between. The CDR3 covers 15 residues. Germline V gives CDR1 SEHNR, CDR2 FQNEAQ (reference sequence). For the CDR3, the DNA is TGTGCCAGCAGCTTCGCCCTTGCGGGGGACTATGGCTACACCTTC. This encodes CASSFALAGDYGYTF.

This chain connects TRBV6-2 or TRBV6-3 to TRBJ1-5; no definite D call. V was clipped by 2 bases and J by 3 bases, with 11 bases between them. This CDR3 comprises 15 residues. Germline values: CDR1 MNHEY, CDR2 SVGEGT. The chain's CDR3 is CASSYPTRDNQPQHF. DNA of the CDR3: TGTGCCAGCAGTTACCCGACACGCGACAATCAGCCCCAGCATTTT.

This clonotype was detected a few times. This chain joins TRBV6-5 and TRBJ2-1; D not resolved. V was clipped by 1 base and J by 9 bases, with 4 bases between them. The germline V gene has CDR1 MNHEY and CDR2 SVGAGI. There are 11 residues in the CDR3. The CDR3 here is CASSYFTEQFF. The DNA for the CDR3 is TGTGCCAGCAGTTACTTTACTGAGCAGTTCTTC.

The V and J genes are TRBV7-9 and TRBJ2-7, with D possibly being TRBD1 (6 bases). V gave up 4 bases and J gave up 2 bases, with 15 bases separating them. Germline V lookup: CDR1 SEHNR, CDR2 FQNEAQ (reference sequence). The CDR3 length is 15 residues. CDR3 in DNA: TGTGCCAGCAGCTCGCACAGGGTGGAGCCCTACGAGCAGTACTTC. Residues: CASSSHRVEPYEQYF.

V usage is TRBV9 and J usage is TRBJ2-1; 16 bases map to TRBD2. J was trimmed by 9 bases and V by 2 bases; bases with no gene match: 8. This CDR3 spans 17 amino acids. Per germline, CDR1 SGDLS and CDR2 YYNGEE. In nucleotides, the CDR3 is TGTGCCAGCAGCGTCAGCAGCGGGACTAGCGGGAGGGTTGAGCAGTTCTTC. Translated: CASSVSSGTSGRVEQFF.

This clonotype appeared a single time. This chain uses TRBV12-3 or TRBV12-4 with TRBJ2-3; TRBD1 aligns across 9 bases. This CDR3 is built from 16 residues. V trimming: 4 bases; J trimming: 1 base; junction bases outside the gene matches: 6. CDR3 region: CASSSRTGAGTDTQYF. Here the CDR3 DNA reads TGTGCCAGCAGTTCCCGGACAGGGGCAGGCACAGATACGCAGTATTTT.

The chain carries TRBV12-3 or TRBV12-4 and TRBJ2-3; the D gene is possibly TRBD2 (6 bases). CDR3 length equals 14 residues. Trimming shortened V by 5 bases and J by 4 bases, and 13 bases separated the two germline ends. CDR3 sequence: CASSPRDSSDTQYF. CDR3 DNA sequence: TGTGCCAGCAGTCCAAGGGACTCCTCAGATACGCAGTATTTT.

This clonotype turned up a few times. This chain joins TRBV20-1 and TRBJ2-3, with TRBD2 identical over 13 bases. Per germline, CDR1 DFQATT and CDR2 SNEGSKA (reference sequence). Trimming removed 0 bases from V and 0 bases from J; junction bases left unmatched: 6. The CDR3 contains 18 residues. The CDR3 DNA reads TGCAGTGCTAGAGATCCCTCGGGACTAGCGGGGAGCACAGATACGCAGTATTTT. It is translated as CSARDPSGLAGSTDTQYF.

The J gene is TRBJ2-2, the V gene TRBV12-3 or TRBV12-4, with 9 bases fitting TRBD2. The V gene end was trimmed by 10 bases and the J gene end by 0 bases; junction bases not matched to a gene: 9. The CDR3 runs to 16 residues. The CDR3 sequence is CATGASGKSNTGELFF. For the CDR3, the DNA is TGTGCCACTGGGGCTAGCGGGAAATCGAACACCGGGGAGCTGTTTTTT.

This clonotype has a handful of counts. The chain combines TRBV29-1 with TRBJ2-3, with unresolved D. CDR1 is SQVTM, CDR2 ANQGSEA, per germline. The CDR3 covers 13 residues. Trimming removed 3 bases at V and 2 bases at J, with 9 bases between. The CDR3 loop reads CSVDVDNTDTQYF. The DNA of the CDR3 is TGCAGCGTTGATGTAGACAACACAGATACGCAGTATTTT.

This rearrangement joins TRBV3-1 to TRBJ2-7; tentatively, D is TRBD2 (6 bases). The length of the CDR3 is 14 residues. CDR1 LGHDT and CDR2 YNNKEL come from the germline V gene (reference sequence). V dropped 5 bases and J dropped 1 base, with 12 bases sitting between them. CDR3 sequence reads: CASSAQTSSYEQYF. The CDR3 DNA reads as TGTGCCAGCAGCGCCCAGACTAGTTCCTACGAGCAGTACTTC.

This clonotype was detected a few times. The CDR3 region has the DNA TGTGCCAGCAGTCTCTTCAGGGTTCGGACTGAAGCTTTCTTT. Protein sequence: CASSLFRVRTEAFF. The rearrangement links TRBV6-5 to TRBJ1-1; tentative D call: TRBD1 (5 bases). This CDR3 region has 14 residues. Germline CDR1 is MNHEY and CDR2 is SVGAGI. V was shortened by 5 bases and J by 5 bases, with 15 bases between the two germline ends.

V usage is TRBV5-1 and J usage is TRBJ2-1; TRBD2 might be the D (6 bases). The ends were cut back, 10 bases at V and 1 base at J, with 9 bases in the middle. This CDR3 contains 12 residues. CDR1 and CDR2 (germline): SGHRS, YFSETQ. The CDR3 loop reads CAPGSSYNEQFF. The CDR3 nucleotides read TGCGCCCCCGGGAGTTCCTACAATGAGCAGTTCTTC. The full variable domain, its missing parts supplied by reference TRBV5-1 and TRBJ2-1, is KAGVTQTPRYLIKTRGQQVTLSCSPISGHRSVSWYQQTPGQGLQFLFEYFSETQRNKGNFPGRFSGRQFSNSRSEMNVSTLELGDSALYLCAPGSSYNEQFFGPGTRLTVL.

This chain links TRBV6-1 with TRBJ1-1; weak D call: TRBD1 (6 bases). The CDR3 is 15 amino acids. In germline, CDR1 is MNHNS, CDR2 SASEGT. The germline V and J ends were trimmed by 1 base and 0 bases, with 9 bases remaining between them. Here the CDR3 reads CASSEVRGVNTEAFF. In nucleotides, the CDR3 is TGTGCCAGCAGTGAAGTTAGGGGGGTGAACACTGAAGCTTTCTTT.

This rearrangement joins TRBV12-5 to TRBJ1-1; D is unresolved. V was cut by 3 bases and J by 5 bases, with 4 bases left in between. This CDR3 has 11 amino acids. CDR1 and CDR2 from the germline V gene are LGHNT and FRNRAP. CDR3 loop: CASGFGTEAFF. CDR3 in DNA: TGTGCTAGTGGTTTTGGGACTGAAGCTTTCTTT.

The chain employs TRBV2 and TRBJ1-2, with no clear D. Germline-derived CDR1 and CDR2 are SNHLY and FYNNEI. The CDR3 extends over 13 amino acids. V was cut by 1 base and J by 4 bases, with 7 bases left in between. CDR3 loop: CASSEDSVYGYTF. The CDR3 DNA sequence: TGTGCCAGCAGTGAAGACAGCGTCTATGGCTACACCTTC.

This sequence joins TRBV18 and TRBJ1-5, with 9 bases lining up with TRBD1. The J segment lost 6 bases and the V segment lost 0 bases, leaving 6 bases of the junction unmatched. The CDR3 is 16 residues long. Germline V gives CDR1 KGHSH, CDR2 LQKENI. CDR3 sequence: CASSPPAGTGIQPQHF. The CDR3 DNA reads TGTGCCAGCTCACCACCCGCCGGGACAGGGATTCAGCCCCAGCATTTT.

The chain uses TRBV6-2 or TRBV6-3 and TRBJ2-5; the D call may be TRBD1 or TRBD2 (5 bases each). This CDR3 region has 16 residues. Trimming removed 4 bases at V and 11 bases at J, with 26 bases between. Looked up from germline, CDR1 is MNHEY and CDR2 is SVGEGT. CDR3 nucleotides: TGTGCCAGCAGTTCCGTCTGGGAGTGGCTGGACAATGAGCAGTACTTC. Translating gives CASSSVWEWLDNEQYF.

This chain uses TRBV7-9 with TRBJ2-1; perhaps TRBD2 as D (5 bases). Germline CDR1 is SEHNR and CDR2 is FQNEAQ (reference sequence). V lost 7 bases to trimming and J lost 3 bases, with 19 bases between them. This CDR3 has 16 amino acids. This CDR3 is CASTPMRSGIYNEQFF. Written as DNA, the CDR3 is TGTGCCAGCACCCCCATGAGAAGCGGAATCTACAATGAGCAGTTCTTC.

The gene calls are TRBV7-9 and TRBJ2-1, with TRBD1 matching 8 bases. The CDR3 sequence is 15 residues long. V lost 0 bases, J lost 6 bases, and 4 bases stayed unmatched. Germline V CDR1 and CDR2: SEHNR, FQNEAQ (reference sequence). The CDR3 loop is CASSLAQGASNEQFF. The CDR3 nucleotides are TGTGCCAGCAGCTTAGCGCAGGGGGCTAGCAATGAGCAGTTCTTC.